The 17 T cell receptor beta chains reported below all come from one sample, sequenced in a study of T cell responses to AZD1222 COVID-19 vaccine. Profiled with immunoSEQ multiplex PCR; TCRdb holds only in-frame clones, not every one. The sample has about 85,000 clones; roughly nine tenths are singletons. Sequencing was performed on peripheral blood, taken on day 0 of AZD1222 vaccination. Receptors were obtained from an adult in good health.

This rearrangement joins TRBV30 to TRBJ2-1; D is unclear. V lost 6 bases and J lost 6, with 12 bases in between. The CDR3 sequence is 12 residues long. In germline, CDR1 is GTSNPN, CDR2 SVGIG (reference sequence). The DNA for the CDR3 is TGTGCCTGCTCCTTTGGGTTCAATGAGCAGTTCTTC. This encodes CACSFGFNEQFF.

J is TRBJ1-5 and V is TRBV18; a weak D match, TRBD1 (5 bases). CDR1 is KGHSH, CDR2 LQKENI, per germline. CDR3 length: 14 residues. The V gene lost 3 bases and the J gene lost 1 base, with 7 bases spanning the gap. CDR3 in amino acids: CASSPGGSNQPQHF. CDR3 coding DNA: TGTGCCAGCTCACCTGGGGGGAGCAATCAGCCCCAGCATTTT.

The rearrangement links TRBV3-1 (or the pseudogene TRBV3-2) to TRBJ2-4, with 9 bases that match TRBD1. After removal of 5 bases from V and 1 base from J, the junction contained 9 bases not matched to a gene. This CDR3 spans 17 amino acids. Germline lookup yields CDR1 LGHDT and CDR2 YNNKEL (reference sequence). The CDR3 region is CASSARTGTGAKNIQYF. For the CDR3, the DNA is TGTGCCAGCAGCGCCCGGACCGGGACAGGGGCCAAAAACATTCAGTACTTC.

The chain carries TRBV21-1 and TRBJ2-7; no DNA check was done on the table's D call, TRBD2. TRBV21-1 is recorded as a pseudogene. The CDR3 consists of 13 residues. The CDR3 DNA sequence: TGTGCCAGCAGTTCGGGGGTTCGCGACGAGCAGTACTTC. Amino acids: CASSSGVRDEQYF.

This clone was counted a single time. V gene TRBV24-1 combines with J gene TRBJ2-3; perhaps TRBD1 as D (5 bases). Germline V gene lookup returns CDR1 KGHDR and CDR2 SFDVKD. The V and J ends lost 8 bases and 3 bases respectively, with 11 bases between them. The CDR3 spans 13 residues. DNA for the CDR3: TGTGCCACCAATACCCAGGGTACAGATACGCAGTATTTT. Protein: CATNTQGTDTQYF.

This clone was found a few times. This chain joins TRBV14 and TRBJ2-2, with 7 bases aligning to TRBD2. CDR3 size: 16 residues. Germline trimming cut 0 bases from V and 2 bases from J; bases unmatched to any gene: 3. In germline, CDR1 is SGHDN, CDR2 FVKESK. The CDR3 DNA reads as TGTGCCAGCAGCCAAGAGGCGGGAGTAAACACCGGGGAGCTGTTTTTT. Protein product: CASSQEAGVNTGELFF.

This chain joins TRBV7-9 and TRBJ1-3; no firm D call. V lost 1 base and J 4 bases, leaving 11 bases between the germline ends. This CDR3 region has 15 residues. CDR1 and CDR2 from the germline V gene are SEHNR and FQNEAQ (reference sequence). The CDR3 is CASSLVPGRGNTIYF. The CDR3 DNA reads TGTGCCAGCAGCTTAGTTCCCGGGAGGGGAAACACCATATATTTT.

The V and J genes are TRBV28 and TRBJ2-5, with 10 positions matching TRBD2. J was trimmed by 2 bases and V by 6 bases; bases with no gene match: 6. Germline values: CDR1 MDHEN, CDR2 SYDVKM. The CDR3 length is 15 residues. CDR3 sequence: CASSPSTSGQETQYF. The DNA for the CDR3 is TGTGCCAGCAGCCCTTCGACTAGCGGGCAAGAGACCCAGTACTTC.

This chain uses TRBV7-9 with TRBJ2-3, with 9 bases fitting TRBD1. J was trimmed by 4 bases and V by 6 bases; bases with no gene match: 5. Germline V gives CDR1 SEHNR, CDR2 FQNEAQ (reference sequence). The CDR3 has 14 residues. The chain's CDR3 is CASRPTGGPDTQYF. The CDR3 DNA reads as TGTGCCAGCAGGCCGACAGGGGGGCCAGATACGCAGTATTTT.

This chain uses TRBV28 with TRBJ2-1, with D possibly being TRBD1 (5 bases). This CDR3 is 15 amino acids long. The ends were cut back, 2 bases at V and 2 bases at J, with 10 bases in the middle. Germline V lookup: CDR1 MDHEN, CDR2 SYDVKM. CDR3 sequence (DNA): TGTGCCAGCAGTTTAATGGGGCCGGCCTACAATGAGCAGTTCTTC. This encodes CASSLMGPAYNEQFF.

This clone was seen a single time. CDR3 bases: TGTGCCAGTAGTATGGGGTCCTACGAGCAGTACTTC. Residues: CASSMGSYEQYF. The genes are TRBV19 and TRBJ2-7, with D uncertain. The CDR3 length is 12 residues. Germline loops: CDR1 LNHDA, CDR2 SQIVND (reference sequence). V lost 3 bases to trimming and J lost 1 base, with 4 bases between them.

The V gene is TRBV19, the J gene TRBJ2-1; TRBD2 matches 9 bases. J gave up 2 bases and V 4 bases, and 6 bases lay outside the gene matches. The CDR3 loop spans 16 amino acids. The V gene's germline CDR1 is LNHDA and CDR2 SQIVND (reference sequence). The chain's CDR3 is CASSKIAGATYNEQFF. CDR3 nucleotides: TGTGCCAGTAGTAAGATAGCGGGGGCTACCTACAATGAGCAGTTCTTC.

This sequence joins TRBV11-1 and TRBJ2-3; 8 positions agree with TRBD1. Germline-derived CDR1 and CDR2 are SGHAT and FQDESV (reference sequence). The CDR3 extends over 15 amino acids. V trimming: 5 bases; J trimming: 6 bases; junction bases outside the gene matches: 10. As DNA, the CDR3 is TGTGCCAGCAGCCCCAGGGGGCGAGGTACTGATACGCAGTATTTT. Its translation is CASSPRGRGTDTQYF.

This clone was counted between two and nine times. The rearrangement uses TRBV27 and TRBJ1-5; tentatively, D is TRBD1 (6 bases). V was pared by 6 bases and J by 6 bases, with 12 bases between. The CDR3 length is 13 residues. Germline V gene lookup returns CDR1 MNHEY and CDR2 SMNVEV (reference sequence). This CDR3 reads CASSQGPGQPQHF. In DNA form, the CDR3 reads TGTGCCAGCAGCCAGGGGCCCGGTCAGCCCCAGCATTTT.

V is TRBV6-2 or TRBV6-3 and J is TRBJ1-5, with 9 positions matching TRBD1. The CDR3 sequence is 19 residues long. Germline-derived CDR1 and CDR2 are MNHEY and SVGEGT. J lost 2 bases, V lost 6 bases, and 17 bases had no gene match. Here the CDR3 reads CASSPLWGQGPMGNQPQHF. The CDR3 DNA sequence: TGTGCCAGCAGCCCCCTCTGGGGACAGGGTCCTATGGGCAATCAGCCCCAGCATTTT.

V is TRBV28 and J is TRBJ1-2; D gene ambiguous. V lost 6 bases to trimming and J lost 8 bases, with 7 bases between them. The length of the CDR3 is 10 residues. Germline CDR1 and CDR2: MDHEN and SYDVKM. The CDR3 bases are TGTGCCAGCAGGGGTAGCGGCTACACCTTC. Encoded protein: CASRGSGYTF.

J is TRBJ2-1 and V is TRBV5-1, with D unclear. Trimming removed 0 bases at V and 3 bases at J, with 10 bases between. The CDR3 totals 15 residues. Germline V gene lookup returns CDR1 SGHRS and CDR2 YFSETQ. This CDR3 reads CASSLGRQLYNEQFF. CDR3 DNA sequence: TGCGCCAGCAGCTTGGGTCGTCAGCTCTACAATGAGCAGTTCTTC. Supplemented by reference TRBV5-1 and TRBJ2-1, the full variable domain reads KAGVTQTPRYLIKTRGQQVTLSCSPISGHRSVSWYQQTPGQGLQFLFEYFSETQRNKGNFPGRFSGRQFSNSRSEMNVSTLELGDSALYLCASSLGRQLYNEQFFGPGTRLTVL.